Listed here is a single T cell receptor beta chain. This specimen belongs to a study of blood T cell repertoires in COVID-19. Data came from immunoSEQ multiplex PCR; TCRdb stores just in-frame clones and leaves some out. The repertoire holds more than 130,000 clones, with approximately 90% as singletons. CDR1 SGHAT and CDR2 FQNNGV come from the germline V gene. V trimming: 1 base; J trimming: 1 base; junction bases outside the gene matches: 2. The CDR3 spans 15 residues. This TCR was recovered from a woman aged 40-49 years with acute or convalescent COVID-19. This chain links TRBV11-2 with TRBJ2-7; 9 positions match TRBD2. The sample comprised peripheral blood. CDR3 residues: CASSLGGLASYEQYF. CDR3 DNA sequence: TGTGCCAGCAGCTTAGGGGGACTAGCATCCTACGAGCAGTACTTC.